This paragraph covers one T cell receptor beta chain sequence. Its binding antigen is unknown. Within one base of it there is no much larger clone, and no base qualities were kept. TCRbeta CDR3 regions were amplified from genomic DNA using the immunoSEQ Assay, a bias-controlled multiplex PCR. As for the original processing: The number of nucleated cells in each sample was estimated from the amplification of reference gene primers within the assay. To quantify the absolute abundance of each unique TCRbeta CDR3 rearrangement, sequence reads were collapsed and filtered. For each sample, productive Simpson clonality was calculated as the square root of Simpson's diversity index over productive rearrangements. In TCRdb, the immuneACCESS table is reduced to in-frame sequences with V and J assigned. These tables do not hold every clone; where another copy was compared, an unresolved V gene accounts for under half, and the others remain unexplained. The V and J calls and the clone size are those of that table, but D and trimming were determined from the DNA. This sample has about 100,000 clones in its table, and 81% of those were observed once. About 4.4% of the sample lies in the top ten.

Each collaborating institution followed its own protocols to collect whole blood in K2EDTA tubes. For TCRbeta analysis, collaborators shipped samples as frozen whole blood, isolated PBMCs, or DNA extracted from either of those sample types. This sample was taken from a study of blood T cell repertoires in COVID-19 (dated by TCRdb to the early 2020s). With regard to the full study: Samples covering the acute and convalescent phases of COVID-19 were provided by collaborators in the United States, Italy and Spain. The material from the prospective study consisted of cDNA or gDNA derived from T cells, B-cell-depleted T cells, or PBMCs. Subjects who had been exposed to COVID-19, were actively infected with it, or had recovered from it provided the deeply sampled blood TCRbeta repertoires that made up the dataset. The repertoires were released in a freely available public database intended as a resource for research on the immune response to SARS-CoV-2. Samples were obtained from the ongoing ImmuneRACE study (first 160 participants) and from 1,000 to 1,500 subjects provided by 6 global collaborators. A de-identified subject ID, COVID-19 status, age in years and sex were almost always included in the sample metadata. Where HLA class I and class II types were available, the types were taken from metadata supplied by the sample provider, not from assay-based typing.

Study-level results and caveats: The quantity of clinical and demographic metadata differed by source and by participant and was supplied without curation.

Material for sequencing was peripheral blood. This receptor was identified in a man between 60 and 70 years old with acute or convalescent COVID-19.

The DNA reads TGTGCCAGCAGCCAAGGAGGGGAGGGCGGCTACACCTTC. Translated, it gives CASSQGGEGGYTF. Recombination connected TRBV3-1 (or the pseudogene TRBV3-2) to TRBJ1-2, and perhaps TRBD1 as D gene, on 5 matching bases. Deletion took 1 base off V and 8 bases off J, with a span of 11 bases between the germline ends. As encoded in the germline V gene (reference sequence), CDR1 is LGHDT while CDR2 is YNNKEL. Including the terminal cysteine and phenylalanine, the CDR3 comprises 13 residues. Only the CDR3 portion is preserved as DNA: 39 bases, with reading frame beginning at the first base.